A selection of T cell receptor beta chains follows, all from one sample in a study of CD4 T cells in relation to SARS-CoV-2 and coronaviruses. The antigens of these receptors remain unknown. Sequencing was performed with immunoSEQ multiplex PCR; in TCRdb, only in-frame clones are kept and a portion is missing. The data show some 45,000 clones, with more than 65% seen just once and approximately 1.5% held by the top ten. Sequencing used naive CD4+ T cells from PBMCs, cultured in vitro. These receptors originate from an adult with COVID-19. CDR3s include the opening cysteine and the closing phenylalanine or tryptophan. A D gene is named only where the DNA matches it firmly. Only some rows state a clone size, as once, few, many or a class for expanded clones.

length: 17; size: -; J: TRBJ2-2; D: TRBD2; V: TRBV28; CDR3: CASSVLAGGFATGELFF; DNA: TGTGCCAGCAGTGTACTAGCGGGAGGGTTTGCGACCGGGGAGCTGTTTTTT
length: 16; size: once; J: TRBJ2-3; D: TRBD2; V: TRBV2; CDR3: CASRDFGLAGTDTQYF; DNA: TGTGCCAGCAGGGATTTTGGACTAGCGGGCACAGATACGCAGTATTTT
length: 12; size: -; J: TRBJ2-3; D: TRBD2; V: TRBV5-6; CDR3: CASSRTRDTQYF; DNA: TGTGCCAGCAGCCGGACTAGAGATACGCAGTATTTT
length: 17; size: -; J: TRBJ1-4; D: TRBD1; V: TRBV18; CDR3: CASSPPDRATTNEKLFF; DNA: TGTGCCAGCTCACCACCGGACAGGGCGACAACTAATGAAAAACTGTTTTTT
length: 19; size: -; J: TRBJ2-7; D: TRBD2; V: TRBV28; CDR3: CASSLFLAVDVWVNYEQYF; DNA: TGTGCCAGCAGTTTATTTCTAGCGGTAGACGTTTGGGTCAACTACGAGCAGTACTTC
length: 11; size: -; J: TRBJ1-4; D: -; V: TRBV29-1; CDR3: CSVGVVEKLFF; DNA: TGCAGCGTTGGGGTAGTTGAAAAACTGTTTTTT
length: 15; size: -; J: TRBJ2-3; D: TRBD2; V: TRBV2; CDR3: CASRRLAGRTDTQYF; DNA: TGTGCCAGCAGACGACTAGCGGGACGCACAGATACGCAGTATTTT
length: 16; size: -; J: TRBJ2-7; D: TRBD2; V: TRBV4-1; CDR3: CASSQDPAGGMYEQYF; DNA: TGCGCCAGCAGCCAAGATCCAGCGGGAGGGATGTACGAGCAGTACTTC
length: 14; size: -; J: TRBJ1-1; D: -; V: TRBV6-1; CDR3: CASSDVRANTEAFF; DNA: TGTGCCAGCAGTGACGTCAGAGCGAACACTGAAGCTTTCTTT
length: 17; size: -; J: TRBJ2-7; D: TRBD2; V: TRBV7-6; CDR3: CASSPSRLAGLSYEQYF; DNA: TGTGCCAGCAGCCCTTCTAGGCTAGCGGGTTTGTCCTACGAGCAGTACTTC
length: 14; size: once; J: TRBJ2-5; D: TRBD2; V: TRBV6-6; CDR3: CASMRSGRVETQYF; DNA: TGTGCCAGCATGCGGAGCGGGAGGGTAGAGACCCAGTACTTC
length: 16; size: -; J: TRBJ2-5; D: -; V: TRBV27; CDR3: CASSLSHASVKETQYF; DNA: TGTGCCAGCAGTTTATCGCACGCTAGCGTCAAAGAGACCCAGTACTTC
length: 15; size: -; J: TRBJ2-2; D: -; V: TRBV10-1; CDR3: CASSPGHTNTGELFF; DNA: TGCGCCAGCAGTCCGGGACACACTAACACCGGGGAGCTGTTTTTT